These 27 T cell receptor beta chains were all obtained from the same sample, sequenced in a study of shared clonotypes between healthy human individuals. Generated by immunoSEQ multiplex PCR, the TCRdb table keeps only in-frame clones and is missing some. The data contain roughly 490,000 clones, over 60% of them singletons. Material: PBMCs. These receptors originate from a woman between 35 and 50 years old in good health. Some clones in this sample may be carry-over from other donors' samples.

The V and J genes are TRBV5-1 and TRBJ2-5, with 8 bases aligning to TRBD2. V lost 7 bases to trimming and J lost 5 bases; unmatched junction nucleotides: 13. The CDR3 is made up of 15 amino acids. The germline V gene encodes CDR1 SGHRS and CDR2 YFSETQ. The CDR3 loop is CASQTESGSWETQYF. The DNA of the CDR3 is TGCGCCAGCCAGACGGAAAGCGGGAGTTGGGAGACCCAGTACTTC.

The rearrangement links TRBV28 to TRBJ2-5; TRBD2 matches 14 bases. The CDR3 spans 16 residues. V shed 5 bases, J shed 4 bases, and the junction held 6 bases outside the gene matches. Germline-derived CDR1 and CDR2 are MDHEN and SYDVKM. The CDR3 here is CASSPPGLAGGETQYF. In nucleotides, the CDR3 is TGTGCCAGCAGTCCCCCCGGACTAGCGGGAGGAGAGACCCAGTACTTC. The variable domain in full, completed from reference TRBV28 and TRBJ2-5, reads DVKVTQSSRYLVKRTGEKVFLECVQDMDHENMFWYRQDPGLGLRLIYFSYDVKMKEKGDIPEGYSVSREKKERFSLILESASTNQTSMYLCASSPPGLAGGETQYFGPGTRLLVL.

The CDR3 DNA reads as TGTGCCAGTAGAGACAGGGGGCTGAAGGATGGCTACACCTTC. It is translated as CASRDRGLKDGYTF. V is TRBV19 and J is TRBJ1-2; 10 nucleotides align to TRBD1. This CDR3 region has 14 residues. Germline lookup yields CDR1 LNHDA and CDR2 SQIVND (reference sequence). J lost 6 bases, V lost 6 bases, and 7 bases had no gene match.

This rearrangement joins TRBV6-1 to TRBJ1-1, with 8 bases lining up with TRBD1. V lost 7 bases, J lost 3 bases, and 4 bases stayed unmatched. CDR3 length: 13 amino acids. CDR1 is MNHNS, CDR2 SASEGT, per germline. As DNA, the CDR3 is TGTGCCAGCAAGACAGGGGAGGACACTGAAGCTTTCTTT. Translating it yields CASKTGEDTEAFF.

This clone was seen at least ten times. The sample carries other DNA sequences with the same CDR3. V usage is TRBV7-2 and J usage is TRBJ1-1, with D unclear. The CDR3 contains 12 residues. Per the germline V gene, CDR1 is SGHTA and CDR2 is FQGNSA. Trimming stripped 3 bases from V and 7 bases from J, with 9 bases between. The CDR3 sequence is CASSFGEGEAFF. The CDR3 coding sequence is TGTGCCAGCAGCTTTGGGGAGGGTGAAGCTTTCTTT.

The CDR3 bases are TGTGCCAGCACAGCCACCACAGGGCCAGATACGCAGTATTTT. Protein product: CASTATTGPDTQYF. The chain recombines TRBV2 with TRBJ2-3, with D maybe TRBD1 (6 bases). The V end lost 7 bases, the J end lost 4 bases, and 15 bases lay between the germline ends. The V gene's germline CDR1 is SNHLY and CDR2 FYNNEI. The CDR3 has 14 residues.

The chain uses TRBV27 and TRBJ2-7; 7 bases are shared with TRBD2. V shed 5 bases, J shed 7 bases, and the junction held 14 bases outside the gene matches. The CDR3 has 15 amino acids. Looked up from germline, CDR1 is MNHEY and CDR2 is SMNVEV (reference sequence). CDR3 nucleotides: TGTGCCAGCAGTCCCCCGCGGGGAGGGCCGGGGGAGCAGTACTTC. Encoded protein: CASSPPRGGPGEQYF.

This clone was seen a few times. The chain carries TRBV7-9 and TRBJ1-1; D remains ambiguous. CDR1 is SEHNR and CDR2 is FQNEAQ in the germline V gene (reference sequence). CDR3 length: 14 amino acids. V lost 5 bases to trimming and J lost 1 base, with 11 bases between them. In nucleotides, the CDR3 is TGTGCCAGCAGCCAAAGACGGACGAACACTGAAGCTTTCTTT. Translated: CASSQRRTNTEAFF.

This clone was seen repeatedly, ten times or more. Other DNA sequences of this sample code for an identical CDR3. This chain uses TRBV18 with TRBJ1-5; possibly TRBD1 for D (6 bases). Germline V gene lookup returns CDR1 KGHSH and CDR2 LQKENI. V dropped 4 bases and J dropped 4 bases, with 8 bases sitting between them. The CDR3 spans 13 residues. Written as DNA, the CDR3 is TGTGCCAGCTCACGCACAGGGAATCAGCCCCAGCATTTT. It encodes CASSRTGNQPQHF.

This sequence joins TRBV2 and TRBJ2-7; D unresolved. Germline V CDR1 and CDR2: SNHLY, FYNNEI. CDR3 length: 15 amino acids. Trimming stripped 2 bases from V and 0 bases from J, with 11 bases between. The CDR3 region has the DNA TGTGCCAGCAGTGAAAGAGCGACAAGCTCCTACGAGCAGTACTTC. It yields the protein CASSERATSSYEQYF.

This chain connects TRBV5-6 to TRBJ2-5, with D unresolved. The CDR3 consists of 15 residues. From germline, CDR1 is SGHDT and CDR2 YYEEEE. Trimming took off 4 bases at V and 4 bases at J, with 17 bases between the two ends. The CDR3: CASSPLGNWGETQYF. The CDR3 region has the DNA TGTGCCAGCAGCCCCCTAGGTAATTGGGGAGAGACCCAGTACTTC.

V gene TRBV5-1 combines with J gene TRBJ2-7, with D tentatively TRBD1 or TRBD2 (5 bases each). The V end lost 4 bases, the J end lost 3 bases, and 29 bases lay between the germline ends. This CDR3 contains 19 residues. Germline assignment: CDR1 SGHRS and CDR2 YFSETQ. CDR3 sequence (DNA): TGCGCCAGCAGCATGGTTCTGGACAATCTTGGGGGAGATCACTACGAGCAGTACTTC. Its translation is CASSMVLDNLGGDHYEQYF.

V usage is TRBV7-3 and J usage is TRBJ2-7; D might be TRBD1 or TRBD2, each matching 6 bases. The V gene's germline CDR1 is SGHTA and CDR2 FQGTGA. This CDR3 has 13 residues. The V end lost 3 bases, the J end lost 6 bases, and 12 bases lay between the germline ends. The CDR3 protein is CASSFGGGSEQYF. As DNA, the CDR3 is TGTGCCAGCAGCTTCGGAGGGGGTAGCGAGCAGTACTTC.

This clone was counted many times. This rearrangement joins TRBV7-3 to TRBJ1-2; 8 nucleotides line up with TRBD1. J lost 8 bases, V lost 3 bases, and 5 bases had no gene match. The CDR3 extends over 13 amino acids. Germline loops: CDR1 SGHTA, CDR2 FQGTGA. This CDR3 is CASSFDRGDGYTF. The CDR3 DNA is TGTGCCAGCAGCTTCGACAGGGGCGACGGCTACACCTTC. Together with reference TRBV7-3 and TRBJ1-2, the CDR3 gives the full variable domain: GAGVSQTPSNKVTEKGKYVELRCDPISGHTALYWYRQSLGQGPEFLIYFQGTGAADDSGLPNDRFFAVRPEGSVSTLKIQRTERGDSAVYLCASSFDRGDGYTFGSGTRLTVV.

This chain connects TRBV2 to TRBJ2-7; a weak D match, TRBD2 (6 bases). The CDR3 loop spans 13 amino acids. The V and J ends lost 11 bases and 2 bases respectively, with 16 bases between them. The V gene's germline CDR1 is SNHLY and CDR2 FYNNEI. The DNA for the CDR3 is TGTGCCGTACTAGGAGGGGACGCCTACGAGCAGTACTTC. Its protein product is CAVLGGDAYEQYF.

The count of this clone is one. This rearrangement joins TRBV15 to TRBJ2-1; D perhaps matches TRBD1 (5 bases). The germline gives CDR1 LNHNV, CDR2 YYDKDF (reference sequence). The CDR3 spans 16 residues. The V end lost 4 bases, the J end lost 9 bases, and 22 bases lay between the germline ends. The CDR3 here is CATSKPGQGVHGEQFF. CDR3 nucleotide sequence: TGTGCCACCAGCAAACCTGGGCAGGGTGTTCACGGTGAGCAGTTCTTC.

As regards this clone: Mismatch with germline at one junction end may stem from a read error. J is TRBJ2-3 and V is TRBV6-1, with 8 bases aligning to TRBD2. This CDR3 contains 15 residues. Germline CDR1 reads MNHNS; CDR2 reads SASEGT. The DNA for the CDR3 is TGTGCCAGCAGTGAGATTCTAGCGGGCACATATACGCAGTATTTT. Translation: CASSEILAGTYTQYF.

This chain uses TRBV27 with TRBJ1-1, with TRBD1 matching 7 bases. V was clipped by 2 bases and J by 0 bases; unmatched bases: 6. The CDR3 is 16 residues long. Germline V lookup: CDR1 MNHEY, CDR2 SMNVEV (reference sequence). The CDR3 region is CASSLVTGTVNTEAFF. For the CDR3, the DNA is TGTGCCAGCAGTTTAGTAACCGGGACAGTGAACACTGAAGCTTTCTTT.

The rearrangement uses TRBV28 and TRBJ2-6; D remains ambiguous. From germline, CDR1 is MDHEN and CDR2 SYDVKM. Trimming cost V 11 bases and J 2 bases, with 7 bases left between them. CDR3 length: 12 residues. The DNA of the CDR3 is TGTGCCGTCTGGGCTGGGGCCAACGTCCTGACTTTC. Translating it yields CAVWAGANVLTF.

A note on this clone: This sample includes further DNA sequences coding for the same CDR3. This chain links TRBV19 with TRBJ1-5; D gene unclear. CDR1 is LNHDA and CDR2 is SQIVND in the germline V gene (reference sequence). The CDR3 is 13 amino acids. The germline V and J ends were trimmed by 3 bases and 7 bases, with 10 bases remaining between them. As DNA, the CDR3 is TGTGCCAGTAGTATTGGAGGGAACCAGCCCCAGCATTTT. Its translation is CASSIGGNQPQHF.

In its sample, this clone was seen once. The chain is built from TRBV29-1 and TRBJ2-5, with 9 bases aligning to TRBD2. The trim removed 3 bases at V and 9 bases at J, leaving 14 bases unmatched. The CDR3 length is 15 residues. Per the germline V gene, CDR1 is SQVTM and CDR2 is ANQGSEA. The CDR3 here is CSVDGASGEPRAQYF. The CDR3 DNA is TGCAGCGTTGATGGGGCTAGCGGGGAACCGCGGGCCCAGTACTTC.

The chain recombines TRBV27 with TRBJ2-2; D might be TRBD1 (7 bases). V was trimmed by 7 bases and J by 2 bases, leaving 17 bases between them. The length of the CDR3 is 16 residues. Germline V gene lookup returns CDR1 MNHEY and CDR2 SMNVEV (reference sequence). The CDR3 nucleotides read TGTGCCAGCAAAAAGGGCGGGACAGTAAACACCGGGGAGCTGTTTTTT. It specifies CASKKGGTVNTGELFF.

This chain joins TRBV27 and TRBJ2-7, with D possibly being TRBD2 (6 bases). V lost 3 bases and J 2 bases, leaving 8 bases between the germline ends. The CDR3 has 13 residues. Germline assignment: CDR1 MNHEY and CDR2 SMNVEV (reference sequence). The CDR3 loop reads CASSFSGPYEQYF. DNA for the CDR3: TGTGCCAGCAGTTTTAGCGGCCCCTACGAGCAGTACTTC.

The J gene is TRBJ2-3, the V gene TRBV19; a possible D gene is TRBD1 (6 bases). With 5 bases removed from V and 2 bases from J, the gap between germline ends came to 17 bases. This CDR3 has 16 residues. Looked up from germline, CDR1 is LNHDA and CDR2 is SQIVND (reference sequence). DNA of the CDR3: TGTGCCAGTAGTGCCACCGGGACACCGCCCACAGATACGCAGTATTTT. This sequence encodes CASSATGTPPTDTQYF. The complete variable domain, with remaining parts taken from reference TRBV19 and TRBJ2-3, reads DGGITQSPKYLFRKEGQNVTLSCEQNLNHDAMYWYRQDPGQGLRLIYYSQIVNDFQKGDIAEGYSVSREKKESFPLTVTSAQKNPTAFYLCASSATGTPPTDTQYFGPGTRLTVL.

V gene TRBV7-2 combines with J gene TRBJ1-2, with D perhaps matching TRBD1 (6 bases). The CDR3 length is 16 residues. V lost 1 base to trimming and J lost 2 bases, with 14 bases between them. Germline assignment: CDR1 SGHTA and CDR2 FQGNSA. The CDR3 loop is CASSLELRQANYGYTF. CDR3 in DNA: TGTGCCAGCAGCTTAGAGCTGAGACAGGCGAACTATGGCTACACCTTC. The entire variable domain, with the rest obtained from reference TRBV7-2 and TRBJ1-2, is as follows: GAGVSQSPSNKVTEKGKDVELRCDPISGHTALYWYRQSLGQGLEFLIYFQGNSAPDKSGLPSDRFSAERTGGSVSTLTIQRTQQEDSAVYLCASSLELRQANYGYTFGSGTRLTVV.

This rearrangement joins TRBV30 to TRBJ2-5; D perhaps matches TRBD2 (6 bases). With 4 bases removed from V and 9 bases from J, the gap between germline ends came to 15 bases. This CDR3 region has 12 residues. The germline V gene encodes CDR1 GTSNPN and CDR2 SVGIG (reference sequence). The DNA of the CDR3 is TGTGCCTGGACTATTAACGGGGAGGCCCAGTACTTC. Translation gives CAWTINGEAQYF.

The V and J genes are TRBV14 and TRBJ1-2; D is uncertain. Trimming removed 1 base from V and 2 bases from J, with 5 bases in between. The V gene's germline CDR1 is SGHDN and CDR2 FVKESK. The CDR3 totals 13 residues. This CDR3 reads CASSQGRNYGYTF. The CDR3 DNA reads TGTGCCAGCAGCCAAGGACGGAACTATGGCTACACCTTC.